The clone carrying this TCR beta chain was detected only a few times. This sample's time point: newly diagnosed GD, antithyroid drugs for less than 3 months. With RNA extracted from PBMCs as input, the TCR library was made. Clinicians diagnosed Graves' disease using American Thyroid Association guidelines. The sample originates from a study of regulatory T cells in long-lasting Graves disease. With iRepertoire HTBI primers and Arm-PCR of CDR3 regions, TCR beta libraries were built. TCRdb itself ran the multiplex PCR reads through MiXCR, one entry per CDR3 protein. The sample includes fewer than 450,000 distinct CDR3 sequences, 14% to 15% of them seen just once. The CDR3 has 16 amino acids. The V gene's germline CDR1 is SGHNT and CDR2 YENEEA. J was trimmed by 5 bases and V by 3 bases; bases with no gene match: 6. Another study also made use of these data, one on T cells in Graves' hyperthyroidism and ophthalmopathy.

The sample was peripheral blood mononuclear cells (PBMCs), taken at new diagnosis, from a patient treated with antithyroid drugs. This TCR derives from a woman in her thirties or forties with Graves disease. J is TRBJ2-2 and V is TRBV11-3; 10 nucleotides line up with TRBD1. The CDR3 is CASSFRDRGRTGELFF. In DNA form, the CDR3 reads TGTGCCAGCAGCTTCCGGGACAGGGGTCGGACCGGGGAGCTGTTTTTT.